This TCR beta chain was observed in a study of T cells in Graves' hyperthyroidism and ophthalmopathy. Newly diagnosed hyperthyroidism patients aged 18 to 65 years had disease lasting under 2 months. It was RNA transcripts that yielded the amplified TCR beta CDR3 regions. TCR CDR3 regions were first amplified by RT-PCR with HTBI primers. Using its own MiXCR run on the multiplex PCR reads, TCRdb lists one record per CDR3 protein. This sample yields more than 250,000 distinct CDR3 sequences, of which 12% to 15% are seen a single time; roughly 30% belongs to the top ten. The table lists this clonotype with many counts. The sequencing sample was made of blood. This clonotype was sampled from a woman between 50 and 59 years old with Graves' hyperthyroidism that later progressed to Graves' ophthalmopathy.

CDR3 bases: TGCAGTCCAGGGGACGTCGATACGCAGTATTTT. The encoded protein is CSPGDVDTQYF. The chain combines TRBV20-1 with TRBJ2-3; perhaps TRBD1 as D (6 bases). V was shortened by 8 bases and J by 6 bases, with 12 bases between the two germline ends. Germline CDR1 DFQATT, CDR2 SNEGSKA (reference sequence). This CDR3 spans 11 amino acids.